A single T cell receptor (beta chain) is shown here with its context. Its antigen is still unknown. These data come from a study of OX40 agonist ivuxolimab in advanced cancers. About the research overall: Ivuxolimab was administered intravenously to patients at 0.01 to 10 mg/kg every 2 weeks. Of the patients, three showed partial responses, one with hepatocellular carcinoma and two with cutaneous melanoma. Points from the study as a whole: Compared with CD4+, CD8+ T cells on average had more expanded clones.

Blood got drawn at baseline, again on cycle 4 day 1, and then on cycle 7 day 1. Only in-frame clones appear in the TCRdb table, and some are missing; sequencing was by immunoSEQ multiplex PCR. The table has under 50,000 clones, around 87% seen once; the top ten hold about 0.37%. This CDR3 contains 18 residues. The V end was cut by 9 bases, the J end by 4 bases, with 31 bases between. Sample: CD4+ or CD8+ T cells sorted from blood, taken in a trial of the OX40 agonist ivuxolimab. The chain couples TRBV23-1 to TRBJ2-7; D may be TRBD1 or TRBD2 (5 bases each). TRBV23-1 is an ORF for which the function is uncertain. This clonotype originated in an adult with an advanced solid tumor such as melanoma, head and neck, liver or kidney cancer. CDR3 sequence reads: CASLSSKGRKKGRYEQYF. As DNA, the CDR3 is TGCGCCAGTCTGTCAAGCAAGGGGCGAAAGAAGGGGAGATACGAGCAGTACTTC.